This T cell receptor beta chain was profiled in a study of blood T cell repertoires in COVID-19. Study information: Acute-phase and convalescent COVID-19 samples originated in the United States, Italy and Spain.

Enrollees, roughly 18 to 90 years old, lived in fewer than 25 US areas. Grouping used clinical history reported by participants in a survey and questionnaire. The CDR3 is made up of 14 amino acids. The V and J ends lost 7 bases and 0 bases, in that order; junction bases with no gene match: 6. Germline values: CDR1 GTSNPN, CDR2 SVGIG (reference sequence). In the source study's methods: Amplified reference gene primers provided the basis for estimating nucleated cell counts. The assay was immunoSEQ multiplex PCR, and TCRdb's table has in-frame clones only and misses some. V and J calls and clone size come straight from that table; D and trimming were deduced from the DNA. The sample lists around 420,000 clones, approximately 91% seen once, with about 2.1% in the top ten.

The V call is TRBV30, the J call TRBJ1-2; 9 nucleotides match TRBD1. Sequenced material: PBMCs or T cells enriched from blood (not recorded which). The TCR originated in a woman in her thirties or forties with acute COVID-19. DNA of the CDR3: TGTGCCTCGAAAACAGGGGGCTCTAACTATGGCTACACCTTC. Amino acids: CASKTGGSNYGYTF.